These 15 T cell receptor beta chains share one sample of origin, sequenced in a study of monozygotic twins with inflammatory bowel disease. One entry per CDR3 protein, without DNA, is what TCRdb gives after re-calling the 5' RACE reads. This sample's table has approximately 200,000 distinct CDR3 sequences. The sample consisted of blood. Source of these receptors: a human donor with ulcerative colitis or Crohn's disease, or a healthy co-twin of an affected twin (not recorded which).

V usage is TRBV3-1 and J usage is TRBJ1-1. This CDR3 has 12 amino acids. Germline V gene lookup returns CDR1 LGHDT and CDR2 YNNKEL (reference sequence). CDR3 in amino acids: CASSQGQTEAFF.

The J gene is TRBJ1-5, the V gene TRBV6-1; the D call of TRBD1 rests on TCRdb alone, since no DNA is present to check it. CDR1 and CDR2 from the germline V gene are MNHNS and SASEGT. The CDR3 sequence is 14 residues long. The chain's CDR3 is CASIRGTGGQPQHF.

V and J are TRBV7-9 and TRBJ2-5; the D gene TCRdb calls, TRBD2, cannot be checked with no DNA. The germline V gene has CDR1 SEHNR and CDR2 FQNEAQ (reference sequence). This CDR3 has 14 amino acids. The CDR3 here is CASSPSSGLETQYF.

The V gene is TRBV29-1, the J gene TRBJ1-2. Germline V CDR1 and CDR2: SQVTM, ANQGSEA. This CDR3 spans 15 amino acids. CDR3 sequence: CSARQGSSSNYGYTF.

The rearrangement joins TRBV2 to TRBJ2-3; the D call of TRBD1 rests on TCRdb alone, since no DNA is present to check it. This CDR3 spans 15 amino acids. Germline V gene lookup returns CDR1 SNHLY and CDR2 FYNNEI. The CDR3 is CASKSWGDDTDTQYF.

The rearrangement joins TRBV2 to TRBJ2-3; as DNA is missing, the TRBD1 call by TCRdb cannot be tested. CDR3 length equals 16 residues. Germline lookup yields CDR1 SNHLY and CDR2 FYNNEI. The CDR3 protein is CASSEQNPGQGDTQYF.

The CDR3 sequence is CASSPSRGRQETQYF. This rearrangement joins TRBV28 to TRBJ2-5; TCRdb calls TRBD2, which cannot be checked without DNA. The CDR3 extends over 15 amino acids. The germline CDR1 and CDR2 sequences are MDHEN and SYDVKM.

This rearrangement joins TRBV20-1 to TRBJ1-1. CDR1 DFQATT and CDR2 SNEGSKA come from the germline V gene (reference sequence). This CDR3 has 17 amino acids. The CDR3 loop is CSARDRRREFMNTEAFF.

CDR3 in amino acids: CASSQTQGKGQPQHF. The chain is built from TRBV4-2 and TRBJ1-5; TCRdb gives TRBD1 as the D gene, but with no DNA this cannot be confirmed. From germline, CDR1 is LGHNA and CDR2 YNFKEQ. This CDR3 contains 15 residues.

The V gene is TRBV20-1, the J gene TRBJ2-2; TCRdb names TRBD2, which stays unverified in the absence of DNA. The CDR3 loop spans 16 amino acids. Germline CDR1 and CDR2: DFQATT and SNEGSKA (reference sequence). This CDR3 reads CSARLTSGGFTGELFF.

The chain is built from TRBV25-1 and TRBJ1-1. The germline gives CDR1 MGHDK, CDR2 SYGVNS. This CDR3 contains 11 residues. CDR3 region: CVSMRYDEAFF.

The V gene is TRBV20-1, the J gene TRBJ1-1; without DNA, the TCRdb call of TRBD1 cannot be checked. The CDR3 covers 12 residues. Germline V CDR1 and CDR2: DFQATT, SNEGSKA (reference sequence). CDR3 amino acids: CSARGGGSEAFF.

The V gene is TRBV20-1, the J gene TRBJ1-2; TCRdb reports TRBD1, a call that lacks DNA to check it against. The CDR3 covers 21 residues. Germline V gene sequence: CDR1 DFQATT, CDR2 SNEGSKA (reference sequence). CDR3 protein: CSARDRQKLRDRGFWDYGYTF.

V gene TRBV6-2 or TRBV6-3 combines with J gene TRBJ2-7. There are 15 residues in the CDR3. The germline V gene encodes CDR1 MNHEY and CDR2 SVGEGT. Here the CDR3 reads CASSYDADKGYEQYF.

The CDR3: CASSTLPGQGYRRTNQPQHF. This chain uses TRBV19 with TRBJ1-5; TCRdb indicates TRBD1, and absent DNA this call remains unverified. Germline V CDR1 and CDR2: LNHDA, SQIVND (reference sequence). This CDR3 contains 20 residues.